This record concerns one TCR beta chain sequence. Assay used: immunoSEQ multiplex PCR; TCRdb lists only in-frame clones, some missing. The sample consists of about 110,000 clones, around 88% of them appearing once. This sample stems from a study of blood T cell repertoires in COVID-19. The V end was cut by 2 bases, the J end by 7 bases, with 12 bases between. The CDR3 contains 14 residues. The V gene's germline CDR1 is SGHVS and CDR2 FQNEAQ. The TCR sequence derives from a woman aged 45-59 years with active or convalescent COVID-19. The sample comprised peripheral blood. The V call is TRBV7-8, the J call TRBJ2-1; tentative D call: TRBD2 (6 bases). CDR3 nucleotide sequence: TGTGCCAGCAGCTTACCGACTAGAAGGAATGAGCAGTTCTTC. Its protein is CASSLPTRRNEQFF.